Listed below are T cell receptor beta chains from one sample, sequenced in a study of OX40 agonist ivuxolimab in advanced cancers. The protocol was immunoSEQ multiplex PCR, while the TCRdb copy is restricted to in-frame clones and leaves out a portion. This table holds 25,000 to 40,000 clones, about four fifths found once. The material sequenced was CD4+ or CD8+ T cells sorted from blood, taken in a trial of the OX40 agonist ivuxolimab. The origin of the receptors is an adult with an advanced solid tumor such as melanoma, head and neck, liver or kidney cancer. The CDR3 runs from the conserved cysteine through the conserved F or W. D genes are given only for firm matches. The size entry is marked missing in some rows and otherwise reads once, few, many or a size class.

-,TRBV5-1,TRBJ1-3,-,CASSFEGRGNTIYF,TGCGCCAGCAGCTTTGAGGGGCGGGGAAACACCATATATTTT
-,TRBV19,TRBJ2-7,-,CASSIVGAGEYEQYF,TGTGCCAGTAGTATAGTAGGGGCGGGTGAATACGAGCAGTACTTC
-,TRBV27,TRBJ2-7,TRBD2,CASSRGGIAYEQYF,TGTGCCAGCAGCCGCGGGGGGATCGCCTACGAGCAGTACTTC
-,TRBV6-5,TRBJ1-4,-,CATSDLEKLFF,TGTGCCACCAGTGACCTTGAAAAACTGTTTTTT
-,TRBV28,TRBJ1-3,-,CASTEGASGNTIYF,TGTGCCAGCACAGAAGGTGCCTCTGGAAACACCATATATTTT
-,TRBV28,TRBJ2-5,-,CASSIPGRTPYF,TGTGCCAGCAGCATTCCGGGACGGACGCCGTACTTC
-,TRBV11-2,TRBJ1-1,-,CASSLTWGHKNTEAFF,TGTGCCAGCAGCTTAACTTGGGGCCACAAGAACACTGAAGCTTTCTTT
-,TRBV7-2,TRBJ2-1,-,CASSLTGQFEQFF,TGTGCCAGCAGCTTAACGGGTCAATTTGAGCAGTTCTTC
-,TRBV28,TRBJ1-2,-,CASSTRTYGYTF,TGTGCCAGCAGTACGAGAACGTATGGCTACACCTTC
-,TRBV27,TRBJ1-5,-,CASSLPGFNQPQHF,TGTGCCAGCAGTTTACCGGGGTTCAATCAGCCCCAGCATTTT
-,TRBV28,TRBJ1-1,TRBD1,CASSFWTGDTEAFF,TGTGCCAGCAGTTTCTGGACAGGGGACACTGAAGCTTTCTTT
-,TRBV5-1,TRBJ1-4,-,CASSSAGGATNEKLFF,TGCGCCAGCAGCTCCGCCGGGGGGGCAACTAATGAAAAACTGTTTTTT
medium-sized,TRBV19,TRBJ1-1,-,CASSISAGAAFF,TGTGCCAGTAGTATATCGGCAGGGGCAGCTTTCTTT
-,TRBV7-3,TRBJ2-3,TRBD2,CASSLMAGTSGSTDTQYF,TGTGCCAGCAGCTTAATGGCGGGGACTAGCGGAAGCACAGATACGCAGTATTTT
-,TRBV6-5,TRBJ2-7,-,CASSRQGLYEQYF,TGTGCCAGCAGTCGACAGGGACTGTACGAGCAGTACTTC
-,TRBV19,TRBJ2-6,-,CASSRGPPVSGANVLTF,TGTGCCAGTAGTAGGGGACCGCCAGTCTCTGGGGCCAACGTCCTGACTTTC
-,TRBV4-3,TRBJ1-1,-,CASSLRGGTEAFF,TGCGCCAGCAGCCTGAGGGGGGGTACTGAAGCTTTCTTT
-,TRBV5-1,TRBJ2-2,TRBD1,CASSLRSGQGFTGELFF,TGCGCCAGCAGCTTGCGATCCGGACAGGGGTTCACCGGGGAGCTGTTTTTT
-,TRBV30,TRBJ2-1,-,CAWSANGNEQFF,TGTGCCTGGAGTGCAAATGGTAATGAGCAGTTCTTC
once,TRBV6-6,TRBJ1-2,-,CASSYSIYSSHYGYTF,TGTGCCAGCAGTTACTCGATCTACTCCAGTCACTATGGCTACACCTTC
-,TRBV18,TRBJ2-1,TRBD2,CASSPGVLAGGRGEQFF,TGTGCCAGCTCACCAGGGGTCCTTGCGGGAGGTCGCGGTGAGCAGTTCTTC
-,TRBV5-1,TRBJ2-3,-,CASSLELGNSDTQYF,TGCGCCAGCAGCTTGGAATTGGGTAACTCAGATACGCAGTATTTT
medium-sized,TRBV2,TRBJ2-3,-,CASSVEPYTDTQYF,TGTGCCAGCAGTGTGGAACCCTACACAGATACGCAGTATTTT
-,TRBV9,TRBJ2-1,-,CASNDNPQGYNEQFF,TGTGCCAGCAACGATAATCCTCAGGGCTACAATGAGCAGTTCTTC
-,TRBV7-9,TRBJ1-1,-,CASSPGTQNTEAFF,TGTGCCAGCAGCCCGGGAACGCAGAACACTGAAGCTTTCTTT
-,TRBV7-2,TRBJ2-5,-,CASRTIGAYQETQYF,TGTGCCAGCAGAACGATTGGGGCGTACCAAGAGACCCAGTACTTC
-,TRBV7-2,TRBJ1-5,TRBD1,CASSLSQGVQPQHF,TGTGCCAGCAGCTTGAGCCAGGGGGTTCAGCCCCAGCATTTT
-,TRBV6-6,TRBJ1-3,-,CASSSARSGNTIYF,TGTGCCAGCAGTTCGGCGCGTTCTGGAAACACCATATATTTT
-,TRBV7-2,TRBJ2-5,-,CASSLSRTFQETQYF,TGTGCCAGCAGCTTAAGTAGGACTTTCCAAGAGACCCAGTACTTC